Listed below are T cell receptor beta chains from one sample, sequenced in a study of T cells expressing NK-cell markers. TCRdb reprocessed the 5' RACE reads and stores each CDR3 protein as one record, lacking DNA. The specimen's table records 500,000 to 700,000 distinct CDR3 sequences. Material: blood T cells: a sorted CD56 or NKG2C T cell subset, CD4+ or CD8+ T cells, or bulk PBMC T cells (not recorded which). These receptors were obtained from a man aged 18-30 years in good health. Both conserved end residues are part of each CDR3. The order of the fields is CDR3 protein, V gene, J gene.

cdr3_aa: CSARVVGVGNEQFF; v_call: TRBV20-1; j_call: TRBJ2-1
cdr3_aa: CASSGGLAGAHEQYF; v_call: TRBV2; j_call: TRBJ2-7
cdr3_aa: CASSVRGGNNEQFF; v_call: TRBV25-1; j_call: TRBJ2-1
cdr3_aa: CSGPYMGEQYF; v_call: TRBV20-1; j_call: TRBJ2-3
cdr3_aa: CASSSTSLGDNQPQHF; v_call: TRBV7-9; j_call: TRBJ1-5
cdr3_aa: CASSYSGQGAGRTGELFF; v_call: TRBV6-5; j_call: TRBJ2-2
cdr3_aa: CASSQVGLAGGPIAELFF; v_call: TRBV4-2; j_call: TRBJ2-2
cdr3_aa: CASRPAGTPYNEQFF; v_call: TRBV25-1; j_call: TRBJ2-1
cdr3_aa: CASSQERWNTEAFF; v_call: TRBV4-3; j_call: TRBJ1-1
cdr3_aa: CATSSATDSSYEQYF; v_call: TRBV15; j_call: TRBJ2-7
cdr3_aa: CASSLQDRSYEQYF; v_call: TRBV12-3/TRBV12-4; j_call: TRBJ2-7
cdr3_aa: CSARDSSSGMQFF; v_call: TRBV20-1; j_call: TRBJ2-1
cdr3_aa: CASSHPLGQVSYEQYF; v_call: TRBV4-2; j_call: TRBJ2-7
cdr3_aa: CASSQAGELFF; v_call: TRBV2; j_call: TRBJ2-2
cdr3_aa: CASSSGGGTDTQYF; v_call: TRBV7-8; j_call: TRBJ2-3
cdr3_aa: CATSGRDRAWYYEQYF; v_call: TRBV15; j_call: TRBJ2-7
cdr3_aa: CASSWEFADTQYF; v_call: TRBV2; j_call: TRBJ2-3
cdr3_aa: CASSWSGSTYNEQFF; v_call: TRBV5-1; j_call: TRBJ2-1
cdr3_aa: CASSQTGSEQFF; v_call: TRBV3-1; j_call: TRBJ2-1
cdr3_aa: CASSQGAGGNNEQFF; v_call: TRBV14; j_call: TRBJ2-1
cdr3_aa: CASSYGEDGYTF; v_call: TRBV6-6; j_call: TRBJ1-2
cdr3_aa: CASSYQGVSETQYF; v_call: TRBV6-5; j_call: TRBJ2-5
cdr3_aa: CASSLSVRGKTQYF; v_call: TRBV7-9; j_call: TRBJ2-5
cdr3_aa: CASSSTGTRWYF; v_call: TRBV7-2; j_call: TRBJ2-7
cdr3_aa: CASSDLVEQFF; v_call: TRBV25-1; j_call: TRBJ2-1
cdr3_aa: CSGSPLQRNTEAFF; v_call: TRBV29-1; j_call: TRBJ1-1
cdr3_aa: CASSPKTGTSSYNEQFF; v_call: TRBV6-1; j_call: TRBJ2-1
cdr3_aa: CSARDPGGLDIQYF; v_call: TRBV20-1; j_call: TRBJ2-4
cdr3_aa: CASSVALYQETQYF; v_call: TRBV9; j_call: TRBJ2-5
cdr3_aa: CASSPDPAGAYNEQFF; v_call: TRBV9; j_call: TRBJ2-1
cdr3_aa: CASSHAGLAGSTGELFF; v_call: TRBV4-2; j_call: TRBJ2-2
cdr3_aa: CASSPEPNTQYF; v_call: TRBV28; j_call: TRBJ2-3
cdr3_aa: CASRSLGHRSGNIQYF; v_call: TRBV27; j_call: TRBJ2-4
cdr3_aa: CASSQFDTSYEQYF; v_call: TRBV3-1; j_call: TRBJ2-7
cdr3_aa: CSVDLQGVYNEQFF; v_call: TRBV29-1; j_call: TRBJ2-1
cdr3_aa: CSARDGEGDRLGKLFF; v_call: TRBV20-1; j_call: TRBJ1-4
cdr3_aa: CSARGLGQSSRPQHF; v_call: TRBV20-1; j_call: TRBJ1-5
cdr3_aa: CSVSFRSSYNEQFF; v_call: TRBV29-1; j_call: TRBJ2-1
cdr3_aa: CASSRGPDITDTQYF; v_call: TRBV28; j_call: TRBJ2-3
cdr3_aa: CASSGLVAGNTIYF; v_call: TRBV6-1; j_call: TRBJ1-3
cdr3_aa: CASTGWGHNEQFF; v_call: TRBV12-3/TRBV12-4; j_call: TRBJ2-1
cdr3_aa: CATSSSRDRGNEQFF; v_call: TRBV15; j_call: TRBJ2-1
cdr3_aa: CATKGQEGTEAFF; v_call: TRBV10-3; j_call: TRBJ1-1
cdr3_aa: CASSPPRPDNEQFF; v_call: TRBV18; j_call: TRBJ2-1
cdr3_aa: CAISVEGGFQPQHF; v_call: TRBV10-3; j_call: TRBJ1-5